This T cell receptor beta chain is from a study of blood T cell repertoires in COVID-19. Trimming removed 4 bases from V and 1 base from J, with 10 bases in between. This CDR3 has 14 residues. Germline loops: CDR1 ENHRY, CDR2 SYGVKD. The data were produced by immunoSEQ multiplex PCR, yet TCRdb's version contains in-frame clones alone and is incomplete. This table holds under 200,000 clones, approximately 84% found once. The specimen was peripheral blood. V is TRBV10-3 and J is TRBJ1-1; the D gene is possibly TRBD1 (5 bases). This receptor was taken from a woman older than 75 with acute or convalescent COVID-19. CDR3 nucleotide sequence: TGTGCCATCAGTGTTCTAGGGGAGAACACTGAAGCTTTCTTT. This encodes CAISVLGENTEAFF.